What follows are 26 T cell receptor beta chains derived from one specimen sequenced in a study of blood T cell repertoires in COVID-19. Assay used: immunoSEQ multiplex PCR; TCRdb lists only in-frame clones, some missing. This table has about 120,000 clones, 80% appearing once. Sequenced material: peripheral blood. The receptors shown here come from a man in his 70s with acute or convalescent COVID-19.

The chain uses TRBV28 and TRBJ2-7; D perhaps matches TRBD1 (6 bases). CDR1 is MDHEN, CDR2 SYDVKM, per germline. V gave up 1 base and J gave up 3 bases, with 10 bases separating them. This CDR3 comprises 14 residues. The CDR3 protein is CASSLSQGGYEQYF. In DNA form, the CDR3 reads TGTGCCAGCAGTTTATCTCAAGGGGGCTACGAGCAGTACTTC.

This chain's CDR3 is CASSSTNEKLFF. Written as DNA, the CDR3 is TGTGCCAGCAGCTCAACTAATGAAAAACTGTTTTTT. The chain employs TRBV28 and TRBJ1-4, with D unresolved. Per germline, CDR1 MDHEN and CDR2 SYDVKM. Trimming took 6 bases from V and 0 from J, leaving 2 bases between them. The CDR3 covers 12 residues.

The rearrangement joins TRBV5-6 to TRBJ2-3; D perhaps matches TRBD1 (6 bases). The CDR3 length is 15 residues. V lost 0 bases and J lost 2, with 10 bases in between. Germline V gives CDR1 SGHDT, CDR2 YYEEEE. In DNA, the CDR3 is TGTGCCAGCAGCTTGGGAGGACAGTTCACAGATACGCAGTATTTT. It is translated as CASSLGGQFTDTQYF.

This chain joins TRBV10-2 and TRBJ1-1, with 7 bases identical to TRBD1. CDR1 WSHSY and CDR2 SAAADI come from the germline V gene. Trimming took 9 bases from V and 8 from J; bases not matched to a gene: 21. The CDR3 loop spans 16 amino acids. CDR3 in DNA: TGCGCCAGTGTCGACAGGGCTGGAGCTCGGGTCCCAGAAGCTTTCTTT. The encoded protein is CASVDRAGARVPEAFF.

For the CDR3, the DNA is TGTGCCAGCAGCACAGGCCTTGAAGCTTTCTTT. Translation: CASSTGLEAFF. The rearrangement joins TRBV6-5 to TRBJ1-1, with a weak D call TRBD1 (5 bases). Trimming shortened V by 6 bases and J by 7 bases, and 9 bases separated the two germline ends. The germline CDR1 and CDR2 sequences are MNHEY and SVGAGI. The length of the CDR3 is 11 residues.

The gene calls are TRBV29-1 and TRBJ1-4, with 9 bases that match TRBD1. CDR1 and CDR2 from the germline V gene are SQVTM and ANQGSEA. V lost 4 bases, J lost 5 bases, and 5 bases stayed unmatched. This CDR3 is built from 14 residues. CDR3 amino acids: CSVGNRGPNEKLFF. CDR3 DNA: TGCAGCGTTGGCAACAGGGGGCCGAATGAAAAACTGTTTTTT.

V and J are TRBV5-1 and TRBJ2-5, with D possibly TRBD2 on 7 matching bases. Germline V lookup: CDR1 SGHRS, CDR2 YFSETQ. The V end was cut by 7 bases, the J end by 1 base, with 23 bases between. The CDR3 contains 17 residues. This CDR3 reads CASCLGGRDDLQETQYF. CDR3 bases: TGCGCCAGCTGCCTGGGGGGGCGAGATGACCTCCAAGAGACCCAGTACTTC.

In this sample, this clone turned up once. V is TRBV5-1 and J is TRBJ1-1; D remains unclear. V lost 4 bases and J 5 bases, leaving 15 bases between the germline ends. The CDR3 length is 14 residues. Germline loops: CDR1 SGHRS, CDR2 YFSETQ. The CDR3 DNA reads as TGCGCCAGCAGCGACCCCGGAGGGCGGACTGAAGCTTTCTTT. Its translation is CASSDPGGRTEAFF.

The chain carries TRBV19 and TRBJ1-2; the match to TRBD1 covers 8 bases. The germline V gene has CDR1 LNHDA and CDR2 SQIVND (reference sequence). With V trimmed by 7 bases and J by 4 bases, 11 bases remained unmatched. The CDR3 sequence is 15 residues long. The chain's CDR3 is CASIRPGQGPYGYTF. In nucleotides, the CDR3 is TGTGCCAGTATCCGACCCGGACAGGGCCCCTATGGCTACACCTTC.

This rearrangement joins TRBV7-6 to TRBJ2-1; 9 bases align to TRBD2. From germline, CDR1 is SGHVS and CDR2 FNYEAQ. The CDR3 has 15 residues. The ends lost 1 base at V and 5 bases at J; junction bases unmatched: 3. CDR3 loop: CASSLGPSGNNEQFF. The CDR3 nucleotides are TGTGCCAGCAGCTTAGGGCCTAGCGGGAACAATGAGCAGTTCTTC.

The chain is built from TRBV7-9 and TRBJ2-5, with 15 bases fitting TRBD2. The germline V gene has CDR1 SEHNR and CDR2 FQNEAQ (reference sequence). This CDR3 spans 18 amino acids. V lost 5 bases, J lost 0 bases, and 7 bases stayed unmatched. CDR3: CASSPPGLAGGYQETQYF. The CDR3 nucleotides are TGTGCCAGCAGCCCTCCGGGACTAGCGGGGGGTTACCAAGAGACCCAGTACTTC.

The V and J genes are TRBV15 and TRBJ2-7; TRBD2 aligns across 10 bases. CDR3 length: 15 amino acids. The trim removed 0 bases at V and 2 bases at J, leaving 1 base unmatched. Germline V gene data show CDR1 as LNHNV and CDR2 as YYDKDF (reference sequence). The chain's CDR3 is CATSRELAGPYEQYF. Written as DNA, the CDR3 is TGTGCCACCAGCAGAGAACTAGCGGGGCCCTACGAGCAGTACTTC.

The V call is TRBV2, the J call TRBJ1-2; no clear D. Germline values: CDR1 SNHLY, CDR2 FYNNEI. The V end was cut by 4 bases, the J end by 8 bases, with 8 bases between. This CDR3 spans 11 amino acids. CDR3 region: CASSGGGGYTF. For the CDR3, the DNA is TGTGCCAGCAGTGGCGGAGGAGGCTACACCTTC. Based on the CDR3 plus reference TRBV2 and TRBJ1-2, the full variable domain is EPEVTQTPSHQVTQMGQEVILRCVPISNHLYFYWYRQILGQKVEFLVSFYNNEISEKSEIFDDQFSVERPDGSNFTLKIRSTKLEDSAMYFCASSGGGGYTFGSGTRLTVV.

The chain is built from TRBV6-6 and TRBJ2-3; 11 bases are shared with TRBD2. V shed 6 bases, J shed 4 bases, and the junction held 6 bases outside the gene matches. The CDR3 covers 15 residues. Germline V gene data show CDR1 as MNHNY and CDR2 as SVGAGI (reference sequence). The CDR3 sequence is CASRYSGGEPDTQYF. CDR3 nucleotides: TGTGCCAGCAGGTATAGCGGGGGGGAGCCAGATACGCAGTATTTT.

This rearrangement joins TRBV29-1 to TRBJ2-5; D perhaps matches TRBD2 (6 bases). V gave up 7 bases and J gave up 8 bases, with 14 bases separating them. This CDR3 is 11 amino acids long. CDR1 and CDR2 from the germline V gene are SQVTM and ANQGSEA. CDR3 protein: CSALRGRTQYF. DNA of the CDR3: TGCAGCGCGCTTCGGGGGAGAACCCAGTACTTC.

This clone appeared a few times. V gene TRBV23-1 combines with J gene TRBJ2-7, with D possibly matching TRBD1 (5 bases). TRBV23-1 is treated as an ORF (open reading frame) with a function not yet certain. The CDR3 has 14 amino acids. Trimming pared 0 bases from V and 9 bases from J, leaving 15 bases between. The CDR3 nucleotides read TGCGCCAGCAGTCAATCCCCAGGGTTAACGGTGCAGTACTTC. Translating gives CASSQSPGLTVQYF.

The rearrangement links TRBV2 to TRBJ1-2; 7 bases fit TRBD1. V lost 3 bases, J lost 9 bases, and 10 bases stayed unmatched. CDR1 and CDR2 (germline): SNHLY, FYNNEI. This CDR3 region has 14 residues. Here the CDR3 reads CASSDDRAGESYTF. The DNA of the CDR3 is TGTGCCAGCAGTGATGACAGGGCGGGCGAGAGCTACACCTTC. The variable domain in full, with the rest retrieved from reference TRBV2 and TRBJ1-2, is EPEVTQTPSHQVTQMGQEVILRCVPISNHLYFYWYRQILGQKVEFLVSFYNNEISEKSEIFDDQFSVERPDGSNFTLKIRSTKLEDSAMYFCASSDDRAGESYTFGSGTRLTVV.

This chain uses TRBV10-3 with TRBJ2-5; D gene unclear. Germline lookup yields CDR1 ENHRY and CDR2 SYGVKD. The ends were cut back, 2 bases at V and 5 bases at J, with 6 bases in the middle. The CDR3 runs to 12 residues. This CDR3 reads CAISEGWETQYF. CDR3 bases: TGTGCCATCAGTGAGGGCTGGGAGACCCAGTACTTC.

The chain has TRBV19 and TRBJ2-7; TRBD1 agrees at 9 bases. This CDR3 contains 15 residues. The J segment lost 6 bases and the V segment lost 6 bases, leaving 12 bases of the junction unmatched. Germline V CDR1 and CDR2: LNHDA, SQIVND (reference sequence). CDR3: CASSRGGQGQGEQYF. In DNA, the CDR3 is TGTGCCAGTAGCCGCGGGGGACAGGGTCAGGGCGAGCAGTACTTC.

V usage is TRBV10-3 and J usage is TRBJ1-5; 7 bases agree with TRBD1. Germline V gene lookup returns CDR1 ENHRY and CDR2 SYGVKD. CDR3 size: 13 residues. The V and J ends lost 4 bases and 6 bases, in that order; junction bases with no gene match: 3. CDR3 DNA sequence: TGTGCCATCAGTGCGACAGGGCTTCAGCCCCAGCATTTT. Translated: CAISATGLQPQHF.

The chain links TRBV28 to TRBJ2-1; 11 nucleotides agree with TRBD2. This CDR3 is built from 20 residues. The ends lost 6 bases at V and 4 bases at J; junction bases unmatched: 20. CDR1 and CDR2 from the germline V gene are MDHEN and SYDVKM. CDR3 DNA: TGTGCCAGCAGCCTCCAGGACCTGAGAGGGGTAGCGGGGGGGTACAATGAGCAGTTCTTC. Its translation is CASSLQDLRGVAGGYNEQFF.

This clone was picked up a small number of times. The CDR3 reads CASSRRSPSFMNTEAFF. The CDR3 DNA reads TGTGCCAGCAGTAGAAGGAGTCCATCGTTCATGAACACTGAAGCTTTCTTT. The chain employs TRBV2 and TRBJ1-1; no clear D gene. V was shortened by 5 bases and J by 0 bases, with 19 bases between the two germline ends. The CDR3 is made up of 17 amino acids. The germline CDR1 and CDR2 sequences are SNHLY and FYNNEI. Based on the CDR3 plus reference TRBV2 and TRBJ1-1, the full variable domain is EPEVTQTPSHQVTQMGQEVILRCVPISNHLYFYWYRQILGQKVEFLVSFYNNEISEKSEIFDDQFSVERPDGSNFTLKIRSTKLEDSAMYFCASSRRSPSFMNTEAFFGQGTRLTVV.

This clone was observed once. This chain connects TRBV5-6 to TRBJ2-3, with 9 bases that match TRBD1. The CDR3 covers 15 residues. The J segment lost 4 bases and the V segment lost 4 bases, leaving 7 bases of the junction unmatched. The V gene's germline CDR1 is SGHDT and CDR2 YYEEEE. The CDR3 sequence: CASSPLDRGADTQYF. CDR3 coding DNA: TGTGCCAGCAGCCCCCTGGACAGGGGTGCAGATACGCAGTATTTT.

V usage is TRBV27 and J usage is TRBJ1-1; D is uncertain. Germline assignment: CDR1 MNHEY and CDR2 SMNVEV (reference sequence). The CDR3 sequence is 12 residues long. Trimming stripped 7 bases from V and 1 base from J, with 7 bases between. The CDR3 sequence: CASTVKNTEAFF. For the CDR3, the DNA is TGTGCCAGCACCGTTAAGAACACTGAAGCTTTCTTT.

The chain employs TRBV7-8 and TRBJ2-2, with unresolved D. Trimming shortened V by 1 base and J by 3 bases, and 6 bases separated the two germline ends. The CDR3 has 14 residues. Germline CDR1 and CDR2: SGHVS and FQNEAQ. CDR3: CASSLGAHTGELFF. CDR3 DNA sequence: TGTGCCAGCAGCTTAGGGGCGCACACCGGGGAGCTGTTTTTT.

As concerns this clone: A read error may account for a junction end that differs from germline. This sample also contains other DNA sequences that code for the same CDR3. The chain recombines TRBV30 with TRBJ2-3, with 11 bases identical to TRBD1. The CDR3 has 15 amino acids. Germline V lookup: CDR1 GTSNPN, CDR2 SVGIG (reference sequence). The CDR3 bases are TGCGCCTGGAGTCGGGGACAGGGGGTCACAGATACGCAGTATTTT. It yields the protein CAWSRGQGVTDTQYF.